The T cell receptor beta chain under discussion was sequenced for a study of PD-1 blockade in classical Hodgkin lymphoma. Between the trimmed V and J ends, which lost 5 bases and 9 bases, there was a span of 22 bases. CDR3 size: 16 residues. The V gene's germline CDR1 is SGHVS and CDR2 FQNEAQ. The sample's time point: cycle 4 day 1 (C4D1), after less than 7 weeks of nivolumab. All the patients suffered relapse after autologous stem cell transplantation, and brentuximab vedotin exposure differed. The table came from immunoSEQ multiplex PCR; TCRdb's copy has only in-frame clones and leaves some out. The data contain roughly 86,000 clones, 65% to 85% of them singletons.

The source material was peripheral blood mononuclear cells (PBMCs), sampled before the fourth cycle of nivolumab. The chain uses TRBV7-8 and TRBJ2-2; TRBD2 might be the D (5 bases). This clonotype was sampled from a human donor with classical Hodgkin lymphoma. CDR3 in DNA: TGTGCCAGCAGCCCTAGCTGGGAGTGGATGTACCGGGAGCTGTTTTTT. It translates to CASSPSWEWMYRELFF.